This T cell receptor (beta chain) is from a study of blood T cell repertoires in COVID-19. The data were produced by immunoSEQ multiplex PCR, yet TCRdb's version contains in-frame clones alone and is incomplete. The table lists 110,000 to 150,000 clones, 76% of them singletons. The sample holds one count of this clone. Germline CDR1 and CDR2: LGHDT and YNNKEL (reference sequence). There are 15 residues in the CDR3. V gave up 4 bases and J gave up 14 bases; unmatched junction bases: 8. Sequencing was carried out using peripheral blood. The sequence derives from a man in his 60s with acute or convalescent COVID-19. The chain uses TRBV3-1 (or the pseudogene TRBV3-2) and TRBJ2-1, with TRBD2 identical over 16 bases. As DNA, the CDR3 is TGTGCCAGCAGCCCCGGGACTAGCGGGAGGGCCGGTAAGTTCTTC. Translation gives CASSPGTSGRAGKFF.